These 22 T cell receptor beta chains share one sample of origin, sequenced in a study of control samples from healthy donors and cancer patients. Libraries were prepared by immunoSEQ multiplex PCR; TCRdb keeps only in-frame clonotypes and omits some of them. The sample shows about 140,000 clones, about nine tenths of them seen only once. The sequenced sample was blood. These TCRs come from a woman aged 30 to 39 in good health.

This chain links TRBV7-9 with TRBJ2-7; possibly TRBD1 for D (5 bases). Germline CDR1 reads SEHNR; CDR2 reads FQNEAQ (reference sequence). The ends were cut back, 2 bases at V and 9 bases at J, with 17 bases in the middle. The CDR3 length is 14 residues. The CDR3 is CASSLLTYDQGQYF. In DNA, the CDR3 is TGTGCCAGCAGCTTATTGACTTATGATCAGGGGCAGTACTTC.

This chain uses TRBV5-1 with TRBJ2-7; D is undetermined. CDR3 length: 14 amino acids. The germline V and J ends were trimmed by 7 bases and 1 base, with 15 bases remaining between them. Looked up from germline, CDR1 is SGHRS and CDR2 is YFSETQ. CDR3 sequence reads: CASCRTPASYEQYF. In nucleotides, the CDR3 is TGCGCCAGCTGTAGAACTCCCGCATCCTACGAGCAGTACTTC.

This clone has only one observation. The rearrangement links TRBV5-1 to TRBJ2-4, with TRBD2 matching 14 bases. The CDR3 length is 16 residues. Germline assignment: CDR1 SGHRS and CDR2 YFSETQ. The V segment lost 4 bases and the J segment 7 bases; nucleotides outside the gene matches: 7. The CDR3 bases are TGCGCCAGCAGCCCAGGGACTAGCGGGAGTCGGAACATTCAGTACTTC. Translating it yields CASSPGTSGSRNIQYF.

The chain links TRBV3-1 (or the pseudogene TRBV3-2) to TRBJ1-3; TRBD1 might be the D (6 bases). The germline V and J ends were trimmed by 6 bases and 0 bases, with 18 bases remaining between them. The CDR3 runs to 17 residues. CDR1 and CDR2 (germline): LGHDT, YNNKEL (reference sequence). In DNA form, the CDR3 reads TGTGCCAGCAGTCGAGGGTGGGGGGCGGCCTCTGGAAACACCATATATTTT. Amino acid sequence: CASSRGWGAASGNTIYF.

V usage is TRBV5-1 and J usage is TRBJ2-1; TRBD2 matches 9 bases. Unmatched junction bases numbered 17, after V lost 5 bases and J lost 5 bases. Germline lookup yields CDR1 SGHRS and CDR2 YFSETQ. CDR3 length equals 18 residues. This chain's CDR3 is CASSSNIQSGRLNNEQFF. The CDR3 DNA reads as TGCGCCAGCAGTTCCAATATCCAAAGCGGGAGGCTGAACAATGAGCAGTTCTTC. Using reference TRBV5-1 and TRBJ2-1 for the parts outside the CDR3, the full variable domain is KAGVTQTPRYLIKTRGQQVTLSCSPISGHRSVSWYQQTPGQGLQFLFEYFSETQRNKGNFPGRFSGRQFSNSRSEMNVSTLELGDSALYLCASSSNIQSGRLNNEQFFGPGTRLTVL.

This sequence joins TRBV7-8 and TRBJ2-5; TRBD2 matches at 9 bases. The CDR3 is made up of 15 amino acids. V gave up 5 bases and J gave up 2 bases; unmatched junction bases: 6. CDR1 is SGHVS, CDR2 FQNEAQ, per germline. The CDR3 is CASSQGLAIQETQYF. In DNA form, the CDR3 reads TGTGCCAGCAGCCAGGGACTAGCTATACAAGAGACCCAGTACTTC.

DNA for the CDR3: TGTGCCAGTAGTTACAGGGGGCAGGGTCAGCCCCAGCATTTT. Translating gives CASSYRGQGQPQHF. This chain joins TRBV19 and TRBJ1-5; 9 nucleotides line up with TRBD1. V lost 5 bases and J lost 6; bases outside the gene matches: 5. Germline assignment: CDR1 LNHDA and CDR2 SQIVND (reference sequence). The length of the CDR3 is 14 residues.

Many counts were recorded for this clone. This chain joins TRBV5-1 and TRBJ1-3; weak D call: TRBD1 (6 bases). V was cut by 4 bases and J by 0 bases, with 14 bases left in between. Looked up from germline, CDR1 is SGHRS and CDR2 is YFSETQ. The CDR3 length is 16 residues. CDR3 residues: CASSKGDANSGNTIYF. The CDR3 coding sequence is TGCGCCAGCAGCAAGGGGGACGCCAACTCTGGAAACACCATATATTTT.

The V call is TRBV2, the J call TRBJ1-3, with a tentative D call TRBD1 (6 bases). Germline CDR1 reads SNHLY; CDR2 reads FYNNEI. The CDR3 is made up of 15 amino acids. The V end was cut by 4 bases, the J end by 0 bases, with 10 bases between. The CDR3 sequence: CASSGQVVSGNTIYF. The DNA of the CDR3 is TGTGCCAGCAGTGGACAGGTCGTCTCTGGAAACACCATATATTTT.

The chain combines TRBV3-1 (or the pseudogene TRBV3-2) with TRBJ2-2, with no clear D. Germline CDR1 reads LGHDT; CDR2 reads YNNKEL (reference sequence). V lost 6 bases to trimming and J lost 7 bases, with 6 bases between them. There are 11 residues in the CDR3. This CDR3 reads CASRSLGELFF. CDR3 coding DNA: TGTGCCAGCAGAAGCCTCGGGGAGCTGTTTTTT.

V usage is TRBV7-8 and J usage is TRBJ2-1, with 7 bases identical to TRBD2. Germline values: CDR1 SGHVS, CDR2 FQNEAQ. V gave up 2 bases and J gave up 4 bases; unmatched junction bases: 11. The CDR3 extends over 17 amino acids. The CDR3 sequence: CASSLSGGGLGYNEQFF. The CDR3 DNA follows: TGTGCCAGCAGCTTAAGTGGGGGAGGACTAGGATACAATGAGCAGTTCTTC. The whole variable domain, filled in from reference TRBV7-8 and TRBJ2-1, reads GAGVSQSPRYKVAKRGQDVALRCDPISGHVSLFWYQQALGQGPEFLTYFQNEAQLDKSGLPSDRFFAERPEGSVSTLKIQRTQQEDSAVYLCASSLSGGGLGYNEQFFGPGTRLTVL.

The rearrangement links TRBV5-4 to TRBJ1-2, with D tentatively TRBD1 (5 bases). The ends were cut back, 9 bases at V and 7 bases at J, with 19 bases in the middle. This CDR3 has 13 amino acids. Per germline, CDR1 SGHNT and CDR2 YYREEE (reference sequence). The CDR3 loop is CATSSQGVGGYTF. The CDR3 nucleotides are TGTGCCACCTCATCCCAAGGGGTCGGTGGCTACACCTTC. The full variable domain, completed using reference TRBV5-4 and TRBJ1-2, is ETGVTQSPTHLIKTRGQQVTLRCSSQSGHNTVSWYQQALGQGPQFIFQYYREEENGRGNFPPRFSGLQFPNYSSELNVNALELDDSALYLCATSSQGVGGYTFGSGTRLTVV.

The rearrangement links TRBV5-1 to TRBJ2-1; 8 bases align to TRBD2. Germline CDR1 SGHRS, CDR2 YFSETQ. The CDR3 has 14 amino acids. The J segment lost 7 bases and the V segment lost 3 bases, leaving 6 bases of the junction unmatched. The CDR3 loop reads CASSSGLGGNEQFF. The CDR3 DNA sequence: TGCGCCAGCAGCTCGGGACTAGGCGGAAATGAGCAGTTCTTC.

CDR3 amino acids: CATSDRGTASGNTIYF. Written as DNA, the CDR3 is TGTGCCACCAGTGACCGGGGGACTGCATCGGGAAACACCATATATTTT. The V gene is TRBV24-1, the J gene TRBJ1-3, with D possibly TRBD1 on 5 matching bases. The CDR3 consists of 16 residues. CDR1 is KGHDR, CDR2 SFDVKD, per germline. The V end lost 4 bases, the J end lost 4 bases, and 16 bases lay between the germline ends.

The chain recombines TRBV7-9 with TRBJ2-5, with 8 bases fitting TRBD1. Trimming cost V 5 bases and J 2 bases; bases outside gene matches: 7. Germline V gene lookup returns CDR1 SEHNR and CDR2 FQNEAQ (reference sequence). This CDR3 has 15 amino acids. This CDR3 reads CASSDRGADQETQYF. CDR3 DNA sequence: TGTGCCAGCAGCGACAGGGGTGCGGATCAAGAGACCCAGTACTTC.

CDR3 nucleotides: TGTGCCAGCAGTTCCCCACCCTGGGGCTACACCTTC. Protein sequence: CASSSPPWGYTF. The genes are TRBV6-5 and TRBJ1-2, with D unresolved. Germline-derived CDR1 and CDR2 are MNHEY and SVGAGI. V lost 4 bases to trimming and J lost 8 bases, with 11 bases between them. The CDR3 has 12 residues.

The V gene is TRBV3-1 (or the pseudogene TRBV3-2), the J gene TRBJ2-5; 11 bases agree with TRBD2. CDR3 size: 14 residues. The V segment lost 6 bases and the J segment 5 bases; nucleotides outside the gene matches: 5. CDR1 LGHDT and CDR2 YNNKEL come from the germline V gene (reference sequence). The CDR3 DNA sequence: TGTGCCAGCAGTCCCGGGACTAGCGGTGAGACCCAGTACTTC. This encodes CASSPGTSGETQYF.

This clone was seen a single time. The genes are TRBV6-5 and TRBJ1-5; a possible D gene is TRBD1 (6 bases). The CDR3 is made up of 16 amino acids. V lost 7 bases and J 9 bases, leaving 25 bases between the germline ends. CDR1 is MNHEY, CDR2 SVGAGI, per germline. The CDR3: CASKYSDRGATGPQHF. The CDR3 region has the DNA TGTGCCAGCAAGTACTCAGACCGGGGGGCAACGGGGCCCCAGCATTTT.

This clone was picked up one time. The genes are TRBV30 and TRBJ2-3; D call uncertain. Germline V gives CDR1 GTSNPN, CDR2 SVGIG (reference sequence). The V end lost 5 bases, the J end lost 6 bases, and 18 bases lay between the germline ends. CDR3 length: 14 amino acids. In DNA form, the CDR3 reads TGTGCCTGGTGGTTTGCCGGAGCTGGGGATACGCAGTATTTT. Translation gives CAWWFAGAGDTQYF. Supplemented by reference TRBV30 and TRBJ2-3, the full variable domain reads SQTIHQWPATLVQPVGSPLSLECTVEGTSNPNLYWYRQAAGRGLQLLFYSVGIGQISSEVPQNLSASRPQDRQFILSSKKLLLSDSGFYLCAWWFAGAGDTQYFGPGTRLTVL.

V usage is TRBV3-1 (or the pseudogene TRBV3-2) and J usage is TRBJ1-2, with no clear D. V was clipped by 0 bases and J by 5 bases, with 7 bases between them. The CDR3 runs 13 residues. The germline CDR1 and CDR2 sequences are LGHDT and YNNKEL (reference sequence). This CDR3 is CASSQEPVYGYTF. In DNA, the CDR3 is TGTGCCAGCAGCCAAGAACCTGTTTATGGCTACACCTTC.

This chain uses TRBV19 with TRBJ1-2, with 8 bases aligning to TRBD1. There are 13 residues in the CDR3. Germline trimming cut 5 bases from V and 6 bases from J; bases unmatched to any gene: 5. Germline values: CDR1 LNHDA, CDR2 SQIVND (reference sequence). Written as DNA, the CDR3 is TGTGCCAGTAGTGGAGGACAGGGCGATGGCTACACCTTC. Its translation is CASSGGQGDGYTF. Filled out from reference TRBV19 and TRBJ1-2, the complete variable domain reads DGGITQSPKYLFRKEGQNVTLSCEQNLNHDAMYWYRQDPGQGLRLIYYSQIVNDFQKGDIAEGYSVSREKKESFPLTVTSAQKNPTAFYLCASSGGQGDGYTFGSGTRLTVV.

This chain links TRBV7-9 with TRBJ1-6; the D gene is possibly TRBD1 (6 bases). The CDR3 extends over 17 amino acids. Germline V gene lookup returns CDR1 SEHNR and CDR2 FQNEAQ (reference sequence). The germline V and J ends were trimmed by 2 bases and 7 bases, with 18 bases remaining between them. This CDR3 reads CASSLMAGGQTNSPLHF. In DNA, the CDR3 is TGTGCCAGCAGCTTAATGGCCGGGGGGCAGACCAATTCACCCCTCCACTTT.